Shown below are 12 T cell receptor beta chains from a single sample sequenced in a study of blood T cell repertoires in COVID-19. Clones were sequenced by immunoSEQ multiplex PCR, and TCRdb holds only the in-frame ones, with some missing. The table records about 160,000 clones, 85% to 90% of them present only once. The sample was PBMCs or T cells enriched from blood (not recorded which). These receptors originate from a woman between 50 and 59 years old who had recovered from COVID-19.

This rearrangement joins TRBV7-2 to TRBJ2-5; tentative D call: TRBD2 (5 bases). V dropped 2 bases and J dropped 4 bases, with 11 bases sitting between them. CDR3 length equals 14 residues. The germline gives CDR1 SGHTA, CDR2 FQGNSA. Here the CDR3 reads CASSLTPGVETQYF. The CDR3 DNA reads TGTGCCAGCAGCTTAACCCCCGGGGTAGAGACCCAGTACTTC.

The V gene is TRBV6-2 or TRBV6-3, the J gene TRBJ2-7, with D uncertain. Germline V gives CDR1 MNHEY, CDR2 SVGEGT. V was cut by 0 bases and J by 3 bases, with 6 bases left in between. This CDR3 spans 13 amino acids. CDR3 loop: CASSYSTVYEQYF. The CDR3 DNA sequence: TGTGCCAGCAGTTACTCGACTGTCTACGAGCAGTACTTC.

In its sample, this clone was seen once. The chain uses TRBV5-1 and TRBJ2-5; D might be TRBD2 (6 bases). Looked up from germline, CDR1 is SGHRS and CDR2 is YFSETQ. The CDR3 is 18 amino acids. V lost 0 bases and J lost 3, with 21 bases in between. The CDR3 sequence is CASSLVRGGRPIEETQYF. The DNA for the CDR3 is TGCGCCAGCAGCTTGGTCCGGGGAGGCCGTCCCATTGAAGAGACCCAGTACTTC.

The V gene is TRBV14, the J gene TRBJ1-2; the D gene is possibly TRBD1 (6 bases). Deletions cut 0 bases from V and 0 bases from J, with 14 bases between. CDR1 and CDR2 from the germline V gene are SGHDN and FVKESK. This CDR3 spans 17 amino acids. DNA for the CDR3: TGTGCCAGCAGCCAAGATCTGGGGGCGCTTCCTAACTATGGCTACACCTTC. It specifies CASSQDLGALPNYGYTF.

The chain carries TRBV28 and TRBJ1-1; tentative D call: TRBD1 (6 bases). V lost 5 bases, J lost 0 bases, and 13 bases lay in between. From germline, CDR1 is MDHEN and CDR2 SYDVKM. CDR3 size: 15 residues. The CDR3 DNA reads TGTGCCAGCAGTGCCTCAGGGGTGGTGAACACTGAAGCTTTCTTT. This codes for CASSASGVVNTEAFF.

The chain combines TRBV11-3 with TRBJ2-5; D gene ambiguous. Between the trimmed V and J ends, which lost 0 bases and 1 base, there was a span of 6 bases. The CDR3 consists of 14 residues. Germline V lookup: CDR1 SGHNT, CDR2 YENEEA. The CDR3: CASSLERVQETQYF. CDR3 in DNA: TGTGCCAGCAGCTTAGAACGGGTCCAAGAGACCCAGTACTTC.

This chain uses TRBV5-1 with TRBJ1-1, with a possible D match to TRBD1 (6 bases). Germline V gene lookup returns CDR1 SGHRS and CDR2 YFSETQ. The CDR3 runs 15 residues. V lost 4 bases to trimming and J lost 4 bases, with 17 bases between them. DNA for the CDR3: TGCGCCAGCAGCGGAACCCAGGGGATAGGCACTGAAGCTTTCTTT. It encodes CASSGTQGIGTEAFF.

The chain combines TRBV7-9 with TRBJ1-3; possibly TRBD1 for D (5 bases). V lost 1 base and J 0 bases, leaving 7 bases between the germline ends. Germline V gene lookup returns CDR1 SEHNR and CDR2 FQNEAQ (reference sequence). The CDR3 runs to 15 residues. The CDR3 here is CASSLDGGSGNTIYF. Written as DNA, the CDR3 is TGTGCCAGCAGCTTAGACGGGGGCTCTGGAAACACCATATATTTT.

This sequence joins TRBV19 and TRBJ2-3; 11 nucleotides align to TRBD1. CDR3 size: 15 residues. V shed 4 bases, J shed 4 bases, and the junction held 4 bases outside the gene matches. Germline V gives CDR1 LNHDA, CDR2 SQIVND (reference sequence). The CDR3 protein is CASSTRTGGADTQYF. CDR3 DNA: TGTGCCAGTAGTACCCGGACAGGGGGCGCAGATACGCAGTATTTT.

The sample holds one count of this clone. The V gene is TRBV7-2, the J gene TRBJ1-1, with 7 bases lining up with TRBD1. Germline V gene data show CDR1 as SGHTA and CDR2 as FQGNSA. The CDR3 spans 15 residues. V shed 0 bases, J shed 1 base, and the junction held 2 bases outside the gene matches. In nucleotides, the CDR3 is TGTGCCAGCAGCTTAGCCGGACAGGAGAACACTGAAGCTTTCTTT. Protein sequence: CASSLAGQENTEAFF.

The chain couples TRBV27 to TRBJ1-2; 11 nucleotides align to TRBD1. The length of the CDR3 is 13 residues. Germline trimming cut 4 bases from V and 10 bases from J; bases unmatched to any gene: 5. The V gene's germline CDR1 is MNHEY and CDR2 SMNVEV (reference sequence). CDR3 sequence: CASSWGDRGSYTF. CDR3 nucleotide sequence: TGTGCCAGCAGTTGGGGGGACAGGGGGTCCTACACCTTC.

The chain is built from TRBV7-2 and TRBJ2-2, with D unclear. The CDR3 length is 12 residues. The germline V gene encodes CDR1 SGHTA and CDR2 FQGNSA. Trimming took 3 bases from V and 7 from J, leaving 6 bases between them. CDR3 DNA: TGTGCCAGCAGCTTTTCGGGCGGGGAGCTGTTTTTT. Translating gives CASSFSGGELFF.